These 19 T cell receptor beta chains share one sample of origin, sequenced in a study of T cells in Graves' hyperthyroidism and ophthalmopathy. Amplified regions were TCR beta CDR3 sequences from RNA transcripts. Using the HTBI primer set, a first-round RT-PCR was run on the TCR CDR3. TCRdb re-called the multiplex PCR reads with MiXCR, one entry per CDR3 protein. The data show hundreds of thousands of distinct CDR3 sequences, around a third seen once. The sequencing input was blood. Receptors were obtained from a woman between 40 and 55 years old with Graves' hyperthyroidism.

This clonotype showed up many times. This CDR3 is CSARTGVGRGYTF. Here the CDR3 DNA reads TGCAGTGCTAGGACAGGTGTAGGGCGGGGCTACACCTTC. This chain uses TRBV20-1 with TRBJ1-2; D perhaps matches TRBD1 (6 bases). Germline assignment: CDR1 DFQATT and CDR2 SNEGSKA (reference sequence). Deletions cut 3 bases from V and 8 bases from J, with 16 bases between. The CDR3 length is 13 residues.

The rearrangement uses TRBV15 and TRBJ1-6; TRBD1 agrees at 7 bases. The CDR3 has 15 residues. V shed 0 bases and J 10 bases; nucleotides not matched to a gene: 6. Germline values: CDR1 LNHNV, CDR2 YYDKDF (reference sequence). The CDR3 loop is CATSRDRQGGSPLHF. The DNA of the CDR3 is TGTGCCACCAGCAGAGATCGTCAGGGGGGATCACCCCTCCACTTT. Looking up the rest from reference TRBV15 and TRBJ1-6 gives the full variable domain: DAMVIQNPRYQVTQFGKPVTLSCSQTLNHNVMYWYQQKSSQAPKLLFHYYDKDFNNEADTPDNFQSRRPNTSFCFLDIRSPGLGDTAMYLCATSRDRQGGSPLHFGNGTRLTVT.

In its sample, this clonotype was seen many times. This CDR3 is CASSQSRFAEAFF. The CDR3 DNA follows: TGTGCCAGCAGCCAATCTAGGTTCGCTGAAGCTTTCTTT. V usage is TRBV16 and J usage is TRBJ1-1; no clear D. Looked up from germline, CDR1 is KGHSY and CDR2 is FQNENV. The V end was cut by 0 bases, the J end by 6 bases, with 8 bases between. The length of the CDR3 is 13 residues.

There are a few counts of this clonotype. This rearrangement joins TRBV11-2 to TRBJ2-5, with D uncertain. Per germline, CDR1 SGHAT and CDR2 FQNNGV. The CDR3 has 13 residues. Trimming removed 5 bases at V and 5 bases at J, with 12 bases between. Here the CDR3 DNA reads TGTGCCAGCAGCAAGGGCCGGTGGGAGACCCAGTACTTC. It yields the protein CASSKGRWETQYF.

This clonotype was recorded many times. This CDR3 reads CASSARATNEKLFF. Here the CDR3 DNA reads TGCGCCAGCAGTGCGAGGGCAACTAATGAAAAACTGTTTTTT. The V and J genes are TRBV10-2 and TRBJ1-4, with no clear D. V was cut by 4 bases and J by 0 bases, with 6 bases left in between. Per germline, CDR1 WSHSY and CDR2 SAAADI. This CDR3 region has 14 residues.

About this clonotype: This may stem from a read error, because a much larger clone lies one nucleotide away. This sequence joins TRBV3-1 and TRBJ1-2, with a tentative D call TRBD1 (5 bases). CDR3 size: 15 residues. Germline-derived CDR1 and CDR2 are LGHDT and YNNKEL (reference sequence). V lost 4 bases, J lost 4 bases, and 16 bases lay in between. CDR3 DNA sequence: TGTGCCAGCAGCCTAGACGCGGGACGTGGCTATGGCTACACCTTC. This codes for CASSLDAGRGYGYTF. Variable domain in full (rest from reference TRBV3-1 and TRBJ1-2): DTAVSQTPKYLVTQMGNDKSIKCEQNLGHDTMYWYKQDSKKFLKIMFSYNNKELIINETVPNRFSPKSPDKAHLNLHINSLELGDSAVYFCASSLDAGRGYGYTFGSGTRLTVV.

This chain connects TRBV5-1 to TRBJ2-7; perhaps TRBD2 as D (5 bases). The V gene lost 0 bases and the J gene lost 0 bases, with 19 bases spanning the gap. Germline CDR1 and CDR2: SGHRS and YFSETQ. The CDR3 totals 18 residues. CDR3 region: CASSLAGLRTKSSYEQYF. The CDR3 DNA reads TGCGCCAGCAGCTTGGCGGGGTTGCGTACGAAAAGCTCCTACGAGCAGTACTTC.

The chain has TRBV29-1 and TRBJ2-3; D unclear. CDR1 and CDR2 (germline): SQVTM, ANQGSEA. There are 13 residues in the CDR3. V lost 3 bases to trimming and J lost 0 bases, with 7 bases between them. The CDR3 sequence is CSVERGSTDTQYF. CDR3 nucleotides: TGCAGCGTTGAGAGAGGAAGCACAGATACGCAGTATTTT.

This sequence joins TRBV12-3 or TRBV12-4 and TRBJ2-5; D call uncertain. This CDR3 spans 14 amino acids. V dropped 3 bases and J dropped 5 bases, with 13 bases sitting between them. The DNA for the CDR3 is TGTGCCAGCAGTTTCTCCAGCGAGCTGGAGACCCAGTACTTC. This translates into CASSFSSELETQYF.

This clonotype was found many times. The V and J genes are TRBV7-2 and TRBJ2-7, with 10 bases matching TRBD1. CDR1 is SGHTA, CDR2 FQGNSA, per germline. V lost 5 bases, J lost 4 bases, and 5 bases stayed unmatched. This CDR3 is built from 14 residues. Here the CDR3 reads CASSRPGQGYEQYF. In DNA form, the CDR3 reads TGTGCCAGCAGCCGCCCGGGACAGGGGTACGAGCAGTACTTC.

CDR3 nucleotides: TGTGCCAGCAGCTCCATAGGACTAGCGTTAACAGATACGCAGTATTTT. Translating gives CASSSIGLALTDTQYF. This chain connects TRBV11-2 to TRBJ2-3; 9 positions agree with TRBD2. The CDR3 covers 16 residues. Trimming took 4 bases from V and 3 from J; bases not matched to a gene: 8. CDR1 is SGHAT and CDR2 is FQNNGV in the germline V gene.

This chain uses TRBV19 with TRBJ2-6; TRBD2 might be the D (5 bases). The CDR3 is 18 residues long. CDR1 and CDR2 from the germline V gene are LNHDA and SQIVND (reference sequence). Trimming pared 5 bases from V and 3 bases from J, leaving 20 bases between. The DNA for the CDR3 is TGTGCCAGTAGTCCCCGTGTAATAGGCCGGGATGGGGCCAACGTCCTGACTTTC. Protein: CASSPRVIGRDGANVLTF.

The chain employs TRBV10-3 and TRBJ1-4, with TRBD1 matching 8 bases. The CDR3 is 16 residues long. Germline CDR1 ENHRY, CDR2 SYGVKD. With V trimmed by 2 bases and J by 3 bases, 5 bases remained unmatched. The CDR3 is CAISEKVDRANEKLFF. CDR3 bases: TGTGCCATCAGTGAGAAAGTGGACAGGGCTAATGAAAAACTGTTTTTT.

This clonotype was observed a few times. The V call is TRBV7-8, the J call TRBJ2-7; a weak D match, TRBD1 (5 bases). The CDR3 consists of 16 residues. Germline V gives CDR1 SGHVS, CDR2 FQNEAQ. Trimming removed 5 bases from V and 2 bases from J, with 19 bases in between. This CDR3 is CASSLGLRPGPYEQYF. CDR3 in DNA: TGTGCCAGCAGCCTGGGGCTTCGACCCGGACCCTACGAGCAGTACTTC.

This clonotype was detected ten times or more. CDR3 in amino acids: CASSIRGRDGYTF. The CDR3 coding sequence is TGTGCCAGTAGTATTAGGGGCCGAGATGGCTACACCTTC. The chain carries TRBV19 and TRBJ1-2; D might be TRBD1 (5 bases). Germline CDR1 is LNHDA and CDR2 is SQIVND (reference sequence). The CDR3 has 13 amino acids. V lost 3 bases and J 6 bases, leaving 11 bases between the germline ends.

This clonotype was observed at least ten times. The chain couples TRBV4-3 to TRBJ1-2; no reliable D call. V was shortened by 3 bases and J by 6 bases, with 14 bases between the two germline ends. Germline V gene lookup returns CDR1 LGHNA and CDR2 YSLEER. This CDR3 is 14 amino acids long. CDR3: CASSQAHGGNGYTF. Here the CDR3 DNA reads TGCGCCAGCAGCCAGGCGCACGGAGGGAATGGCTACACCTTC.

This clonotype was counted at least ten times. This sequence joins TRBV25-1 and TRBJ2-7; weak D call: TRBD2 (5 bases). This CDR3 region has 11 residues. Trimming took off 5 bases at V and 6 bases at J, with 8 bases between the two ends. CDR1 and CDR2 from the germline V gene are MGHDK and SYGVNS. The CDR3 here is CASSWTGEQYF. CDR3 nucleotide sequence: TGTGCCAGCAGTTGGACTGGCGAGCAGTACTTC.

J is TRBJ2-5 and V is TRBV7-9; TRBD1 matches at 8 bases. V lost 4 bases to trimming and J lost 2 bases; unmatched junction nucleotides: 12. This CDR3 has 17 residues. The germline CDR1 and CDR2 sequences are SEHNR and FQNEAQ (reference sequence). The CDR3 sequence: CASSSMGGQVDQETQYF. The CDR3 region has the DNA TGTGCCAGCAGCTCGATGGGGGGACAGGTCGATCAAGAGACCCAGTACTTC.

This chain links TRBV7-9 with TRBJ2-1, with D unclear. Germline CDR1 and CDR2: SEHNR and FQNEAQ (reference sequence). The V and J ends lost 10 bases and 0 bases respectively, with 16 bases between them. The CDR3 sequence is 15 residues long. This chain's CDR3 is CAINDRSSSYNEQFF. The CDR3 coding sequence is TGTGCCATCAATGACCGCTCCAGCTCCTACAATGAGCAGTTCTTC.